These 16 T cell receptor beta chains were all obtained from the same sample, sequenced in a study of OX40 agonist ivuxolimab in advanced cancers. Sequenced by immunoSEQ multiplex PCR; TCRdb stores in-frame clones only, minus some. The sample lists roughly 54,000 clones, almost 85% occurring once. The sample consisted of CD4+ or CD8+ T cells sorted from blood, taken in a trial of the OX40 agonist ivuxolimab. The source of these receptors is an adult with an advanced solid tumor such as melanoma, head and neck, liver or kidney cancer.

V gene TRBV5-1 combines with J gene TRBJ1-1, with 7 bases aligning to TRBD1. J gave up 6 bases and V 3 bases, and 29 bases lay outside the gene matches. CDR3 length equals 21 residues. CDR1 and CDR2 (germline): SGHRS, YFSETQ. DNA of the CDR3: TGCGCCAGCAGCTGGGACTCCGTAGAAACATTCCGACAGGGTAAGGTACCTGAAGCTTTCTTT. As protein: CASSWDSVETFRQGKVPEAFF. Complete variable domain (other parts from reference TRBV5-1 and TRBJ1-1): KAGVTQTPRYLIKTRGQQVTLSCSPISGHRSVSWYQQTPGQGLQFLFEYFSETQRNKGNFPGRFSGRQFSNSRSEMNVSTLELGDSALYLCASSWDSVETFRQGKVPEAFFGQGTRLTVV.

CDR3 DNA: TGTGCCAGCAGTTCCCCCGGGCTGAGCTCCTACGAGCAGTACTTC. It encodes CASSSPGLSSYEQYF. This chain connects TRBV6-5 to TRBJ2-7; D is unclear. CDR3 length: 15 amino acids. V lost 4 bases to trimming and J lost 0 bases, with 13 bases between them. The germline gives CDR1 MNHEY, CDR2 SVGAGI.

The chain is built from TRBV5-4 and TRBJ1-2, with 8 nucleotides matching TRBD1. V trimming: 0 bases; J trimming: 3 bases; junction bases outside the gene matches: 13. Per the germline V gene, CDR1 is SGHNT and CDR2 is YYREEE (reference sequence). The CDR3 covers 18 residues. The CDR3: CASSLEGTRGRRDYGYTF. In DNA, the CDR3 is TGTGCCAGCAGCTTGGAAGGGACCAGGGGGCGGCGTGACTATGGCTACACCTTC.

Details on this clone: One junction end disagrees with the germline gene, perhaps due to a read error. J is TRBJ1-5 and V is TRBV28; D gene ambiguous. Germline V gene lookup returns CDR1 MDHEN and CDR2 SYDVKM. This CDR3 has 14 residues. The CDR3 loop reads CASSFPGSSQPQHF. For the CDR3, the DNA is TGTGCCAGCAGTTTTCCGGGGAGCAGTCAGCCCCAGCATTTT.

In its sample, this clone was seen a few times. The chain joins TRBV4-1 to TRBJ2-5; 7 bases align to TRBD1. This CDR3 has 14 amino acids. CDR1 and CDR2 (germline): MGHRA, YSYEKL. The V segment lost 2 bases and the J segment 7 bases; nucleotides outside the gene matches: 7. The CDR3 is CASSQRQGVVTQYF. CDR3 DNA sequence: TGCGCCAGCAGCCAAAGACAGGGAGTAGTGACCCAGTACTTC.

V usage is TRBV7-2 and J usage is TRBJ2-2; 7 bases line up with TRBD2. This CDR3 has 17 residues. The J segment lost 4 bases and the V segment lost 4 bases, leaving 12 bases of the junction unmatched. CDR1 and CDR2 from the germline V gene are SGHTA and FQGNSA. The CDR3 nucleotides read TGTGCCAGCAGCTCCGAAGGTCTAGCGGAGGCCACCGGGGAGCTGTTTTTT. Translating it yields CASSSEGLAEATGELFF.

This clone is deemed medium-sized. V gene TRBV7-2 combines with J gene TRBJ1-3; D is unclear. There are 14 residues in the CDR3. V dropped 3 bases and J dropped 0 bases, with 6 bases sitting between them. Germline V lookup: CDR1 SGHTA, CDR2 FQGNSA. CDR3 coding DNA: TGTGCCAGCAGCTTGGCGAGCTCTGGAAACACCATATATTTT. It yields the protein CASSLASSGNTIYF.

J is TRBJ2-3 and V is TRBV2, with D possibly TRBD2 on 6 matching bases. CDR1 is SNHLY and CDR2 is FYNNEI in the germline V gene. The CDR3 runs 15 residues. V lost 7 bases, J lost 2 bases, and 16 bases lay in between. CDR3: CASKPLEGITDTQYF. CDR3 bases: TGTGCCAGCAAACCCCTGGAGGGAATCACAGATACGCAGTATTTT.

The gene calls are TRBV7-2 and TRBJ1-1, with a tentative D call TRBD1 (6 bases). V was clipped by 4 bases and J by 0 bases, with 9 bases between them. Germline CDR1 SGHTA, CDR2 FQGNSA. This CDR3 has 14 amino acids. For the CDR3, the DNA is TGTGCCAGCAGCTGGGGACACCTGAACACTGAAGCTTTCTTT. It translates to CASSWGHLNTEAFF.

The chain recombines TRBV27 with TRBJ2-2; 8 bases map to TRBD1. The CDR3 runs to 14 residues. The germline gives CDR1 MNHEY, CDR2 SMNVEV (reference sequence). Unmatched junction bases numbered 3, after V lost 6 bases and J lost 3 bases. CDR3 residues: CASRTGDYTGELFF. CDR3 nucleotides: TGTGCCAGCAGGACAGGGGACTACACCGGGGAGCTGTTTTTT.

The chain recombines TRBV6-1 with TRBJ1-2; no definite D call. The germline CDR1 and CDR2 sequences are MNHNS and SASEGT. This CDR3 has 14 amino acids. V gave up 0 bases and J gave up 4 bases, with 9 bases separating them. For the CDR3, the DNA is TGTGCCAGCAGTGAAGCGCTCATCGGCTATGGCTACACCTTC. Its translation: CASSEALIGYGYTF.

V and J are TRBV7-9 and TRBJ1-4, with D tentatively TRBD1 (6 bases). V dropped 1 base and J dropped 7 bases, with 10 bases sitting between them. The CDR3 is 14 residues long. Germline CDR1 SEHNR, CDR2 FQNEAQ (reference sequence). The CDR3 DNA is TGTGCCAGCAGCTTAGACACAGGGCGTGAAAAACTGTTTTTT. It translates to CASSLDTGREKLFF.

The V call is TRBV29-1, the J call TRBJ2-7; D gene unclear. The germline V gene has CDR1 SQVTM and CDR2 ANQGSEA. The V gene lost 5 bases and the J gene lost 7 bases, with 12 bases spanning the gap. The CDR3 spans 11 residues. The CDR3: CSVSEREEQYF. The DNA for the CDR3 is TGCAGCGTTTCTGAAAGGGAAGAGCAGTACTTC.

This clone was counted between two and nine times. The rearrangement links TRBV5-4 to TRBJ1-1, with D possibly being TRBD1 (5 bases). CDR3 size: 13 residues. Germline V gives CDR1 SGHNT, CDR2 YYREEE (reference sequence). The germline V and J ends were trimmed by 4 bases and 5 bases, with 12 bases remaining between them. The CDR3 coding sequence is TGTGCCAGCAGCAACCCAGGGTATACTGAAGCTTTCTTT. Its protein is CASSNPGYTEAFF.

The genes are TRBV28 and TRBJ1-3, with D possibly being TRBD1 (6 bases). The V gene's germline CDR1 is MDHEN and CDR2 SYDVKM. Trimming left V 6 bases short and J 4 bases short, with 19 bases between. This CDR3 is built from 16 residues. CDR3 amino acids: CASSPPIGTTGNTIYF. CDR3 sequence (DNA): TGTGCCAGCAGCCCACCAATAGGGACAACCGGAAACACCATATATTTT.

The CDR3 DNA sequence: TGTGCCAGCAGTGGTTCGACAGGGGGCGTTTCGGGCAATCAGCCCCAGCATTTT. Translated: CASSGSTGGVSGNQPQHF. This chain links TRBV6-1 with TRBJ1-5; 10 bases are shared with TRBD1. There are 18 residues in the CDR3. V dropped 4 bases and J dropped 2; count of bases not matched to a gene: 11. The germline V gene encodes CDR1 MNHNS and CDR2 SASEGT.